This section outlines one T cell receptor (beta chain) sequence together with its context. Antigen specificity is unknown. Next came a second PCR, run for roughly 6 to 11 cycles, which used a sample-barcoded 5' primer along with a J-beta primer mix. TCRdb reprocessed the 5' RACE reads via MiXCR and lists one record per CDR3 protein. The table includes hundreds of thousands of distinct CDR3 sequences, roughly 60% detected once. Trimming removed 2 bases from V and 6 bases from J, with 11 bases in between. From germline, CDR1 is MDHEN and CDR2 SYDVKM. The CDR3 spans 14 residues. No fewer than 6 micrograms of total RNA were isolated from every sample. The data are from a study of blood T cells in healthy people across ages. Points from the study as a whole: Donors of long life had a larger count of naive CD4+ cells and greater diversity than aged donors. What prevented conclusive comparison of naive and antigen-experienced cells was that PBMCs were unsorted.

Sequencing was done on a sample of blood. The chain has TRBV28 and TRBJ1-5, with D possibly being TRBD1 (6 bases). The TCR sequence derives from a young man in good health. In DNA, the CDR3 is TGTGCCAGCAGTTTAACGACAGGTGGTCAGCCCCAGCATTTT. Protein: CASSLTTGGQPQHF. The complete variable domain, with remaining parts taken from reference TRBV28 and TRBJ1-5, reads DVKVTQSSRYLVKRTGEKVFLECVQDMDHENMFWYRQDPGLGLRLIYFSYDVKMKEKGDIPEGYSVSREKKERFSLILESASTNQTSMYLCASSLTTGGQPQHFGDGTRLSIL.